This T cell receptor beta chain was recovered during a study of cytotoxic CD8 clonotypes in ibrutinib-treated CLL. Study-wide context: Partial responses totalled roughly 24 and complete responses 2; after median roughly 64 months, approximately 15 remained remitted and about 12 progressed. Study-level points and caveats: Clonality correlated strongly with circulating CD8+ T cells and exceeded age-matched healthy donors at baseline. The study found clonality rose at ibrutinib response, then fell toward baseline at progression.

Data came from immunoSEQ multiplex PCR; TCRdb stores just in-frame clones and leaves some out. The sample lists about 44,000 clones, 55% to 75% seen once, with 13% in the top ten. Details on this clone: What it binds is not known.

Germline CDR1 SEHNR, CDR2 FQNEAQ (reference sequence). The CDR3 consists of 14 residues. J was trimmed by 3 bases and V by 3 bases; bases with no gene match: 5. This receptor was identified in a human donor with chronic lymphocytic leukemia. The V and J genes are TRBV7-9 and TRBJ2-7, with 7 nucleotides matching TRBD2. The source was PBMCs, collected after 12 months of ibrutinib treatment. Here the CDR3 reads CASSLAGVLYEQYF. CDR3 nucleotide sequence: TGTGCCAGCAGCTTGGCGGGAGTCCTCTACGAGCAGTACTTC.